This note documents a single T cell receptor beta chain sequence. No antigen is known for it. Germline loops: CDR1 SGHRS, CDR2 YFSETQ. The CDR3 is 13 amino acids. The V end was cut by 2 bases, the J end by 1 base, with 6 bases between. The data were obtained in a study of long-term antiretroviral therapy in people with HIV. Points from the study as a whole: All blood samples came from the years 2004 to 2017, possibly under older ART regimens. Clones that expanded before ART (that is, prior to treatment) dominated the repertoire at all time points.

The assay, immunoSEQ v3.0, was run at survey level. Produced via immunoSEQ multiplex PCR; TCRdb's table is partial and in-frame only. Of about 17,000 clones listed, approximately 82% are singletons. Sequenced here: unsorted PBMCs, sampled 0.3 years before starting antiretroviral therapy. This chain uses TRBV5-1 with TRBJ2-5, with D uncertain. This TCR derives from a man aged 45 to 65 with HIV. This CDR3 reads CASSLGPQETQYF. CDR3 coding DNA: TGCGCCAGCAGCTTAGGTCCCCAAGAGACCCAGTACTTC.